The sequence of this T cell receptor (beta chain) was determined in a study of CD8 T cells in Susac syndrome. Germline V gene sequence: CDR1 GTSNPN, CDR2 SVGIG (reference sequence). CDR3 length: 11 residues. The V end was cut by 2 bases, the J end by 5 bases, with 3 bases between. An amount of RNA that ranged from roughly 0.45 to 1 ug was reverse transcribed with random hexamers. One entry per CDR3 protein, called by TCRdb with MiXCR from the immunoSEQ multiplex PCR reads. The data hold a few hundred thousand distinct CDR3 sequences, with about 96% observed a single time. Sequences were obtained from CD4+ T cells from PBMCs. The source is a human donor with multiple sclerosis. This chain connects TRBV30 to TRBJ1-4; no definite D call. CDR3 residues: CAWSRNEKLFF. The CDR3 region has the DNA TGTGCCTGGAGTAGGAATGAAAAACTGTTTTTT.